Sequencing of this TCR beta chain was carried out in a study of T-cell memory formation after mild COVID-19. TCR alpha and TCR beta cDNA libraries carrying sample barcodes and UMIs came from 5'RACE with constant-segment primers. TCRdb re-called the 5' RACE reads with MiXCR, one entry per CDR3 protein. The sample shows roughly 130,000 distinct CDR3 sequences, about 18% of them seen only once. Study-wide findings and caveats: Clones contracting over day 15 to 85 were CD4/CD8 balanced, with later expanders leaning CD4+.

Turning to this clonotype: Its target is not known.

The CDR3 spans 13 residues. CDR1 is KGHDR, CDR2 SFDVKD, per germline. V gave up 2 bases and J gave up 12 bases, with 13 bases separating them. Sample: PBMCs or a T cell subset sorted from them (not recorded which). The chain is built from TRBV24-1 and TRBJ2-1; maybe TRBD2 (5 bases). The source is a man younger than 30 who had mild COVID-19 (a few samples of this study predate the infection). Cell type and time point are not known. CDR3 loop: CATSDSDGDGQFF. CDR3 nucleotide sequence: TGTGCCACCAGTGATTCGGACGGGGATGGGCAGTTCTTC.